This T cell receptor beta chain was recorded in a study of blood T cell repertoires in COVID-19. The CDR3 sequence is 16 residues long. Germline V gene lookup returns CDR1 SEHNR and CDR2 FQNEAQ (reference sequence). V was pared by 5 bases and J by 6 bases, with 11 bases of the junction left unmatched. Clones were read by immunoSEQ multiplex PCR, and TCRdb kept only the in-frame ones, dropping some. The sample consists of 31,000 or so clones, about 85% of them appearing once. The rearrangement joins TRBV7-9 to TRBJ2-2, with TRBD1 matching 8 bases. The sequencing sample was made of peripheral blood. The origin of this receptor is a human donor in a cohort sampled during active COVID-19. The CDR3 DNA is TGTGCCAGCAGCCCCCGACAGGGGTCCGAAGCCGGGGAGCTGTTTTTT. Its protein is CASSPRQGSEAGELFF.